The next 24 T cell receptor beta chains were all read from a single sample in a study of blood T cells in healthy people across ages. Primers used in a second PCR of roughly 7 to 11 cycles were a sample-barcoded 5' primer and a J-beta primer mix. TCRdb passed the 5' RACE reads through MiXCR, listing each CDR3 protein once. Among hundreds of thousands of distinct CDR3 sequences listed, about 25% were seen once. A further study also used this sample, focusing on T cells of mothers and their children.

Sequencing was performed on blood. These receptors were collected from a boy younger than 18 in good health.

V and J are TRBV6-1 and TRBJ2-7; possible D gene TRBD2, 5 bases. Germline CDR1 MNHNS, CDR2 SASEGT. The CDR3 is 12 amino acids. V was pared by 6 bases and J by 3 bases, with 9 bases between. DNA for the CDR3: TGTGCCAGCAGGGACTCCATCTACGAGCAGTACTTC. Translated: CASRDSIYEQYF.

This clonotype was counted between two and nine times. The chain carries TRBV3-1 and TRBJ2-5; TRBD2 aligns across 13 bases. Trimming took 3 bases from V and 5 from J; bases not matched to a gene: 18. The germline CDR1 and CDR2 sequences are LGHDT and YNNKEL (reference sequence). The CDR3 is 20 amino acids. The CDR3 region has the DNA TGTGCCAGCAGCCATCCGTCTACCGGACTAGCGGGAGCCTCGGGGGAGACCCAGTACTTC. Protein sequence: CASSHPSTGLAGASGETQYF.

The V and J genes are TRBV20-1 and TRBJ2-7, with 8 bases fitting TRBD2. J was trimmed by 0 bases and V by 1 base; bases with no gene match: 5. CDR1 and CDR2 (germline): DFQATT, SNEGSKA (reference sequence). The CDR3 totals 15 residues. CDR3: CSARGPGLGSYEQYF. In nucleotides, the CDR3 is TGCAGTGCTAGAGGCCCGGGACTAGGCTCCTACGAGCAGTACTTC.

The gene calls are TRBV13 and TRBJ2-5; D perhaps matches TRBD1 (5 bases). The germline V gene has CDR1 PRHDT and CDR2 FYEKMQ (reference sequence). V shed 4 bases and J shed 7 bases, with 28 bases lying between them. The CDR3 has 18 amino acids. CDR3 in amino acids: CASSSSAWDGARTGTQYF. The DNA for the CDR3 is TGTGCCAGCAGCTCTTCTGCCTGGGATGGGGCCCGTACCGGGACCCAGTACTTC.

This clonotype was seen a few times. The junction departs from the called germline gene at one end, perhaps through a read error. This rearrangement joins TRBV20-1 to TRBJ1-1; 8 bases fit TRBD1. The length of the CDR3 is 13 residues. Germline V CDR1 and CDR2: DFQATT, SNEGSKA (reference sequence). The CDR3, as DNA: TGCGGTGCTAGTCCCGACAGGGGCACTGAAGCTTTCTTT. Its translation is CGASPDRGTEAFF.

At least ten counts were recorded for this clonotype. J is TRBJ2-7 and V is TRBV7-9; TRBD2 agrees at 9 bases. V gave up 4 bases and J gave up 10 bases; unmatched junction bases: 8. The CDR3 contains 13 residues. Germline CDR1 is SEHNR and CDR2 is FQNEAQ (reference sequence). The CDR3 nucleotides read TGTGCCAGCAGCTCGGGACTAGCTCGCCCTCAGTACTTC. Protein sequence: CASSSGLARPQYF.

J is TRBJ2-1 and V is TRBV9; D possibly corresponds to TRBD1 (5 bases). There are 15 residues in the CDR3. The germline V gene encodes CDR1 SGDLS and CDR2 YYNGEE. Trimming cost V 3 bases and J 6 bases, with 16 bases left between them. The CDR3 bases are TGTGCCAGCAGCGCGGAGTCGACAGCGTTCAATGAGCAGTTCTTC. It translates to CASSAESTAFNEQFF. Drawing the rest from reference TRBV9 and TRBJ2-1, the complete variable domain is DSGVTQTPKHLITATGQRVTLRCSPRSGDLSVYWYQQSLDQGLQFLIQYYNGEERAKGNILERFSAQQFPDLHSELNLSSLELGDSALYFCASSAESTAFNEQFFGPGTRLTVL.

The chain has TRBV7-8 and TRBJ2-3, with TRBD2 matching 9 bases. From germline, CDR1 is SGHVS and CDR2 FQNEAQ. This CDR3 has 17 amino acids. J was trimmed by 4 bases and V by 7 bases; bases with no gene match: 15. DNA of the CDR3: TGTGCCAGCACCCTTAGGGCTAGCGGGATGATGGCAGATACGCAGTATTTT. Residues: CASTLRASGMMADTQYF.

The table lists this clonotype with a few counts. The genes are TRBV19 and TRBJ1-2; the D gene is possibly TRBD1 (5 bases). This CDR3 region has 15 residues. In germline, CDR1 is LNHDA, CDR2 SQIVND (reference sequence). V dropped 3 bases and J dropped 1 base, with 12 bases sitting between them. CDR3 bases: TGTGCCAGTAGTATCGCGGGGACGGGTAACTATGGCTACACCTTC. It codes for CASSIAGTGNYGYTF.

The chain employs TRBV5-1 and TRBJ2-1, with D perhaps assigned TRBD1 or TRBD2 (5 bases each). This CDR3 comprises 15 residues. V lost 2 bases and J lost 0, with 9 bases in between. The germline CDR1 and CDR2 sequences are SGHRS and YFSETQ. The CDR3 sequence is CASSFGGTSYNEQFF. The CDR3 bases are TGCGCCAGCAGCTTTGGGGGAACCTCCTACAATGAGCAGTTCTTC.

Concerning this clonotype: The germline gene is not matched at one end of the junction; a read error may be the cause. V and J are TRBV20-1 and TRBJ2-7; D gene uncertain. The germline gives CDR1 DFQATT, CDR2 SNEGSKA (reference sequence). This CDR3 comprises 13 residues. CDR3 region: CSANPTISHEQYF. The DNA of the CDR3 is TGCAGTGCTAACCCGACAATCTCCCACGAGCAGTACTTC.

This clonotype has only a few counts. The chain combines TRBV20-1 with TRBJ2-5, with D maybe TRBD2 (5 bases). Germline CDR1 DFQATT, CDR2 SNEGSKA (reference sequence). The CDR3 totals 13 residues. V dropped 5 bases and J dropped 3 bases, with 13 bases sitting between them. For the CDR3, the DNA is TGCAGTGCTGCCCGTGGGCGGGAAGAGACCCAGTACTTC. Translating it yields CSAARGREETQYF.

This chain uses TRBV28 with TRBJ2-1; TRBD2 aligns across 7 bases. The CDR3 runs to 15 residues. Germline trimming cut 6 bases from V and 0 bases from J; bases unmatched to any gene: 5. CDR1 is MDHEN, CDR2 SYDVKM, per germline. In DNA form, the CDR3 reads TGTGCCAGCAGCACCCGGGGGGTCTCCTACAATGAGCAGTTCTTC. Amino acid sequence: CASSTRGVSYNEQFF.

This clonotype was observed a few times. The chain carries TRBV27 and TRBJ2-5; D may be TRBD1 (6 bases). The J call is doubtful: the DNA matches TRBJ2-7 better. Germline V lookup: CDR1 MNHEY, CDR2 SMNVEV (reference sequence). The CDR3 totals 13 residues. CDR3: CASSPTGRYEQYF. CDR3 in DNA: TGTGCCAGCAGTCCGACAGGACGTTACGAGCAGTACTTC.

This clonotype was found a few times. The chain recombines TRBV7-2 with TRBJ2-5; D may be TRBD2 (5 bases). The J call is uncertain, as TRBJ2-1 better fits the DNA end. This CDR3 contains 11 residues. Germline assignment: CDR1 SGHTA and CDR2 FQGNSA. The CDR3 DNA reads TGTGCCAGCACCCCGCGGGATGAGCAGTTCTTC. It codes for CASTPRDEQFF.

The count of this clonotype is one. This rearrangement joins TRBV7-2 to TRBJ1-4; unclear D gene. The CDR3 contains 12 residues. CDR1 and CDR2 from the germline V gene are SGHTA and FQGNSA. Trimming pared 5 bases from V and 5 bases from J, leaving 6 bases between. The CDR3 DNA sequence: TGTGCCAGCAGCAATATAAATGAAAAACTGTTTTTT. Amino acids: CASSNINEKLFF.

This chain connects TRBV29-1 to TRBJ1-2; D unresolved. The V end was cut by 0 bases, the J end by 5 bases, with 4 bases between. The CDR3 sequence is 11 residues long. Germline CDR1 is SQVTM and CDR2 is ANQGSEA. In nucleotides, the CDR3 is TGCAGCGTTGAAGATCTTTATGGCTACACCTTC. Translating it yields CSVEDLYGYTF.

The rearrangement uses TRBV28 and TRBJ2-7; a weak D match, TRBD2 (6 bases). Germline loops: CDR1 MDHEN, CDR2 SYDVKM. The CDR3 spans 14 residues. Trimming took 3 bases from V and 3 from J, leaving 12 bases between them. The CDR3 loop reads CASSFLGGHYEQYF. Here the CDR3 DNA reads TGTGCCAGCAGTTTCCTCGGGGGTCACTACGAGCAGTACTTC.

V and J are TRBV20-1 and TRBJ1-2; D is perhaps TRBD1 (6 bases). The CDR3 runs to 13 residues. The germline CDR1 and CDR2 sequences are DFQATT and SNEGSKA (reference sequence). The germline V and J ends were trimmed by 4 bases and 2 bases, with 11 bases remaining between them. Here the CDR3 DNA reads TGCAGTGCTAAGACAGGACGCAACTATGGCTACACCTTC. Protein product: CSAKTGRNYGYTF.

This clonotype was found a few times. The CDR3 loop is CSVRTDRANEKLFF. As DNA, the CDR3 is TGCAGCGTGAGGACAGACCGGGCGAATGAAAAACTGTTTTTT. This chain uses TRBV29-1 with TRBJ1-4, with D possibly matching TRBD1 (6 bases). Germline CDR1 SQVTM, CDR2 ANQGSEA. Between the trimmed V and J ends, which lost 6 bases and 5 bases, there was a span of 16 bases. CDR3 length equals 14 residues.

V and J are TRBV7-9 and TRBJ2-2; the D gene is possibly TRBD1 (6 bases). Deletions cut 5 bases from V and 7 bases from J, with 14 bases between. This CDR3 region has 14 residues. Germline CDR1 and CDR2: SEHNR and FQNEAQ (reference sequence). The CDR3 region is CASSLETGIGELFF. The CDR3 nucleotides read TGTGCCAGCAGCCTCGAAACAGGGATCGGGGAGCTGTTTTTT. Drawing the rest from reference TRBV7-9 and TRBJ2-2, the complete variable domain is DTGVSQNPRHKITKRGQNVTFRCDPISEHNRLYWYRQTLGQGPEFLTYFQNEAQLEKSRLLSDRFSAERPKGSFSTLEIQRTEQGDSAMYLCASSLETGIGELFFGEGSRLTVL.

This clonotype was detected many times. The chain recombines TRBV29-1 with TRBJ2-1; weak D call: TRBD1 (6 bases). The V end lost 7 bases, the J end lost 0 bases, and 13 bases lay between the germline ends. CDR1 and CDR2 (germline): SQVTM, ANQGSEA. The CDR3 is 14 residues long. The CDR3 DNA sequence: TGCAGCGCAACAGGGACGCTCTCCTACAATGAGCAGTTCTTC. It is translated as CSATGTLSYNEQFF.

This clonotype was seen more than once but under ten times. At one boundary the junction diverges from the germline segment, which might be a read error. The chain carries TRBV10-3 and TRBJ2-7; tentative D call: TRBD2 (5 bases). In germline, CDR1 is ENHRY, CDR2 SYGVKD. This CDR3 has 11 amino acids. The CDR3 DNA reads as TGTGCCATCAGTACCGGAGGAGATACGAACTTC. Protein product: CAISTGGDTNF.

The chain has TRBV27 and TRBJ2-7; a possible D gene is TRBD2 (6 bases). From germline, CDR1 is MNHEY and CDR2 SMNVEV (reference sequence). The CDR3 runs to 14 residues. V lost 3 bases, J lost 4 bases, and 13 bases lay in between. In DNA form, the CDR3 reads TGTGCCAGCAGTTTCGCTAGCGTACCTTACGAGCAGTACTTC. It is translated as CASSFASVPYEQYF.